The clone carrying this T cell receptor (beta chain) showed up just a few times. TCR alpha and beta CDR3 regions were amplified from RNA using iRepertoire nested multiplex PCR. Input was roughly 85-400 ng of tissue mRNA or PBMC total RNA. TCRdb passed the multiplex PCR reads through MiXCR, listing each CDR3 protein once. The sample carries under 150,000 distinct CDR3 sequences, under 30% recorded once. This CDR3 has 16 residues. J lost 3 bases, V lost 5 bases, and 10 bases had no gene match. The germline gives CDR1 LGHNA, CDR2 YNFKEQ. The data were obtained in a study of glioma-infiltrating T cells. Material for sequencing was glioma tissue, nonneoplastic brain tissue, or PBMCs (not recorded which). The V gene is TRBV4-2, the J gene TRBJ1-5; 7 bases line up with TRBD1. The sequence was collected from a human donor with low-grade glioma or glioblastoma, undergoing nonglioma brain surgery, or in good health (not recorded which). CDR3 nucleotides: TGTGCCAGCAGCTCGATGACAGGGATAGTCAATCAGCCCCAGCATTTT. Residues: CASSSMTGIVNQPQHF.